This T cell receptor gamma chain came from a study of gamma-delta T cells after stem cell transplantation. Germline CDR1 reads VTNTFY; CDR2 reads YDVSTARD (reference sequence). V gave up 0 bases and J gave up 7 bases; unmatched junction bases: 6. The CDR3 is 13 amino acids. TCRdb repeated clone calling on the RT-PCR reads with CATT. The data contain hundreds of gamma-chain clones, 30% to 45% of them singletons. V is TRGV3 and J is TRGJ1 or TRGJ2. TCRdb supplies no J gene; here it was assigned by aligning the nucleotide sequence to germline. What was sequenced was gamma-delta T cells. The source is a human donor. It is not recorded whose cells these are; they may come from a transplant donor. The CDR3 DNA is TGTGCCACCTGGGACAGGCGTCAATATAAGAAACTCTTT. It encodes CATWDRRQYKKLF.